These 14 T cell receptor beta chains share one sample of origin, sequenced in a study of cytomegalovirus exposure and HLA in healthy donors. The primer mix had 60 Vbeta and 13 Jbeta primers. TCRdb keeps only in-frame clones here, not all; method: immunoSEQ multiplex PCR. The sample holds about 130,000 clones, roughly 74% seen once. Sequenced input: PBMCs. These TCRs come from a woman aged 50 to 60 in good health and CMV-seropositive.

V usage is TRBV5-1 and J usage is TRBJ2-5, with D perhaps TRBD2 (5 bases). Per the germline V gene, CDR1 is SGHRS and CDR2 is YFSETQ. The CDR3 sequence is 16 residues long. Trimming pared 1 base from V and 5 bases from J, leaving 18 bases between. CDR3 amino acids: CASSLNSGETGETQYF. The CDR3 bases are TGCGCCAGCAGCTTGAATTCCGGGGAGACCGGGGAGACCCAGTACTTC.

The sample holds one count of this clone. The rearrangement links TRBV19 to TRBJ2-7; 10 positions match TRBD1. The ends lost 5 bases at V and 0 bases at J; junction bases unmatched: 4. The CDR3 has 15 residues. Germline values: CDR1 LNHDA, CDR2 SQIVND (reference sequence). The CDR3 nucleotides read TGTGCCAGTAGTTCGGGACAGGGGAGCTCCTACGAGCAGTACTTC. It translates to CASSSGQGSSYEQYF.

This clone has a single count. This sequence joins TRBV7-2 and TRBJ2-7; D perhaps matches TRBD1 (6 bases). The CDR3 is made up of 14 amino acids. Germline V gene lookup returns CDR1 SGHTA and CDR2 FQGNSA. Trimming shortened V by 5 bases and J by 5 bases, and 16 bases separated the two germline ends. The CDR3 bases are TGTGCCAGCAGCCCGAGGGACACCGGCCACGAGCAGTACTTC. Translated: CASSPRDTGHEQYF.

This chain uses TRBV29-1 with TRBJ2-2; the D gene is possibly TRBD1 (5 bases). Trimming took 4 bases from V and 0 from J, leaving 9 bases between them. CDR3 length equals 14 residues. CDR1 SQVTM and CDR2 ANQGSEA come from the germline V gene. The CDR3 sequence is CSVGKGANTGELFF. CDR3 bases: TGCAGCGTTGGGAAAGGGGCGAACACCGGGGAGCTGTTTTTT.

This chain joins TRBV15 and TRBJ2-7; TRBD1 matches 10 bases. This CDR3 comprises 14 residues. Looked up from germline, CDR1 is LNHNV and CDR2 is YYDKDF (reference sequence). J gave up 6 bases and V 5 bases, and 7 bases lay outside the gene matches. As DNA, the CDR3 is TGTGCCACCAGCGCAGGACAGGGGGGACGCGAGCAGTACTTC. Its protein product is CATSAGQGGREQYF. Complete variable domain (other parts from reference TRBV15 and TRBJ2-7): DAMVIQNPRYQVTQFGKPVTLSCSQTLNHNVMYWYQQKSSQAPKLLFHYYDKDFNNEADTPDNFQSRRPNTSFCFLDIRSPGLGDTAMYLCATSAGQGGREQYFGPGTRLTVT.

Comments on this clone: Sequence at one end of the junction differs from germline and may be a read error. V is TRBV7-6 and J is TRBJ2-3, with TRBD2 matching 10 bases. Germline V CDR1 and CDR2: SGHVS, FNYEAQ. CDR3 length: 17 amino acids. CDR3 coding DNA: TGTGCCAGCAGTTTAGAGGCTAGCGGGGGATCCACAGATACGCAGTATTTT. Its translation is CASSLEASGGSTDTQYF.

The chain recombines TRBV5-1 with TRBJ2-1; 9 positions match TRBD2. Germline values: CDR1 SGHRS, CDR2 YFSETQ. Losses at the gene ends were 6 bases for V and 6 bases for J; bases not matched to a gene: 7. The CDR3 runs to 14 residues. DNA of the CDR3: TGCGCCAGCAACACGCGGGGGGGCCCCAATGAGCAGTTCTTC. Encoded protein: CASNTRGGPNEQFF.

CDR3: CASSQESRVGAEAFF. The CDR3 nucleotides read TGTGCCAGCAGCCAAGAATCCAGGGTAGGGGCTGAAGCTTTCTTT. This chain connects TRBV4-2 to TRBJ1-1; tentatively, D is TRBD1 (5 bases). Germline CDR1 is LGHNA and CDR2 is YNFKEQ. The CDR3 covers 15 residues. The V gene lost 0 bases and the J gene lost 6 bases, with 14 bases spanning the gap.

V usage is TRBV5-1 and J usage is TRBJ2-1; 9 bases align to TRBD2. The germline V gene encodes CDR1 SGHRS and CDR2 YFSETQ. The CDR3 length is 16 residues. V shed 4 bases, J shed 1 base, and the junction held 6 bases outside the gene matches. The CDR3 reads CASSGGGAGSYNEQFF. Here the CDR3 DNA reads TGCGCCAGCAGCGGCGGGGGGGCCGGTTCCTACAATGAGCAGTTCTTC.

The chain employs TRBV5-1 and TRBJ2-5, with 8 bases identical to TRBD1. The germline CDR1 and CDR2 sequences are SGHRS and YFSETQ. V dropped 7 bases and J dropped 5; count of bases not matched to a gene: 16. The CDR3 length is 16 residues. The CDR3 coding sequence is TGCGCCAGCCAGGCTGGAGACAGGGGCAGTGAGGAGACCCAGTACTTC. This translates into CASQAGDRGSEETQYF. Combining the CDR3 with reference TRBV5-1 and TRBJ2-5 gives the whole variable domain KAGVTQTPRYLIKTRGQQVTLSCSPISGHRSVSWYQQTPGQGLQFLFEYFSETQRNKGNFPGRFSGRQFSNSRSEMNVSTLELGDSALYLCASQAGDRGSEETQYFGPGTRLLVL.

This chain uses TRBV25-1 with TRBJ2-1; D perhaps matches TRBD2 (5 bases). V shed 1 base and J shed 4 bases, with 8 bases lying between them. The CDR3 extends over 14 amino acids. Germline values: CDR1 MGHDK, CDR2 SYGVNS. CDR3 DNA: TGTGCCAGCAGTGAATTAGGACTTTACAATGAGCAGTTCTTC. Protein product: CASSELGLYNEQFF.

The chain uses TRBV7-8 and TRBJ2-1; maybe TRBD2 (5 bases). The V end lost 5 bases, the J end lost 9 bases, and 14 bases lay between the germline ends. CDR3 length equals 13 residues. Germline-derived CDR1 and CDR2 are SGHVS and FQNEAQ. CDR3: CASSLPNGVEQFF. The CDR3 DNA reads as TGTGCCAGCAGCCTCCCTAACGGGGTTGAGCAGTTCTTC.

This clone turned up a few times. The V call is TRBV6-1, the J call TRBJ2-3; TRBD2 matches at 7 bases. Germline assignment: CDR1 MNHNS and CDR2 SASEGT. The CDR3 runs to 14 residues. After removal of 10 bases from V and 0 bases from J, the junction contained 7 bases not matched to a gene. CDR3 region: CAITAGTSTDTQYF. CDR3 nucleotide sequence: TGTGCCATCACAGCGGGGACTAGCACAGATACGCAGTATTTT.

The chain joins TRBV7-6 to TRBJ2-7; TRBD1 aligns across 9 bases. Trimming removed 5 bases from V and 6 bases from J; junction bases left unmatched: 2. Germline values: CDR1 SGHVS, CDR2 FNYEAQ. The CDR3 is 12 residues long. CDR3 amino acids: CASSRGQGEQYF. The DNA for the CDR3 is TGTGCCAGCAGCCGGGGACAGGGCGAGCAGTACTTC.